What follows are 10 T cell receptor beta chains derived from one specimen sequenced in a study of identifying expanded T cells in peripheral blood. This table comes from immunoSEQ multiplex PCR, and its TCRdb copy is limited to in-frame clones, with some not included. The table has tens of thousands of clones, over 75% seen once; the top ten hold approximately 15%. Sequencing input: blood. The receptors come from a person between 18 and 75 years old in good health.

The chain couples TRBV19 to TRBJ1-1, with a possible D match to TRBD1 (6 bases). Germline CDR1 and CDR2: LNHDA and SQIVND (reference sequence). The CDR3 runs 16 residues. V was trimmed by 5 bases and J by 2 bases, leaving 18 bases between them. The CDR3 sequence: CASSAPGHGGNTEAFF. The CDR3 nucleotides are TGTGCCAGTAGTGCTCCGGGACACGGAGGAAACACTGAAGCTTTCTTT.

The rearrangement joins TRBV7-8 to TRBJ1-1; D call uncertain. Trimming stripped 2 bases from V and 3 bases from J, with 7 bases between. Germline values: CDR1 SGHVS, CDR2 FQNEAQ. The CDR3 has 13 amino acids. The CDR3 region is CASSLSGYTEAFF. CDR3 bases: TGTGCCAGCAGCTTATCGGGGTACACTGAAGCTTTCTTT.

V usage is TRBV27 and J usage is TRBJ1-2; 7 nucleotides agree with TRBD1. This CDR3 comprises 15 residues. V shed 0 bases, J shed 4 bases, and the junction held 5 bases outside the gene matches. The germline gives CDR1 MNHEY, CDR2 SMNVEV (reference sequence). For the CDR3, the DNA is TGTGCCAGCAGTTTATCCGGGAGGGGGCCCTATGGCTACACCTTC. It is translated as CASSLSGRGPYGYTF.

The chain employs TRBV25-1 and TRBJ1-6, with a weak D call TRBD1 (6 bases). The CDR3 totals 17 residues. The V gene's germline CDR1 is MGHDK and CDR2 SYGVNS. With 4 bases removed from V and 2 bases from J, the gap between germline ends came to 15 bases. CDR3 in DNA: TGTGCCAGCAGTGCCTCTAGGGGGGGAACCTATAATTCACCCCTCCACTTT. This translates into CASSASRGGTYNSPLHF.

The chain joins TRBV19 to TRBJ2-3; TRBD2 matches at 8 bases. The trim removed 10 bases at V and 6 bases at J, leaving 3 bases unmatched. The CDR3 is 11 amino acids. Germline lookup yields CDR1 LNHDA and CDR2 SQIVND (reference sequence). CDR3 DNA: TGTGCCACGGGGGGGCTGGATACGCAGTATTTT. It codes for CATGGLDTQYF.

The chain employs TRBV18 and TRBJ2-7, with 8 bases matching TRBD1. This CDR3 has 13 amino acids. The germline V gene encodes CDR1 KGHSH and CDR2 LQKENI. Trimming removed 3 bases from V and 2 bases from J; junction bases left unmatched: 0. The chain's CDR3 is CASSPDRAYEQYF. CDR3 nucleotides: TGTGCCAGCTCACCGGACAGGGCCTACGAGCAGTACTTC.

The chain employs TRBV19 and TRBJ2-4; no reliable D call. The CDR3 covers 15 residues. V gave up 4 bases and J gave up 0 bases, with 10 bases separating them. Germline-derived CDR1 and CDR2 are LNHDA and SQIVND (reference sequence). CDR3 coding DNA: TGTGCCAGTAGTAAAAGTGGCGTAGCCAAAAACATTCAGTACTTC. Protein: CASSKSGVAKNIQYF.

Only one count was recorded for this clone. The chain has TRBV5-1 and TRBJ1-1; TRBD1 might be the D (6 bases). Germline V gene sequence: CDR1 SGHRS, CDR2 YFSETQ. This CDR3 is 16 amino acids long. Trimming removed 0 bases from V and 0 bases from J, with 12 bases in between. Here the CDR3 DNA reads TGCGCCAGCAGCTTGGAGGGGACATCCATGAACACTGAAGCTTTCTTT. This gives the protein CASSLEGTSMNTEAFF. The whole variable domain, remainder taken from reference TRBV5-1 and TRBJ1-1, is KAGVTQTPRYLIKTRGQQVTLSCSPISGHRSVSWYQQTPGQGLQFLFEYFSETQRNKGNFPGRFSGRQFSNSRSEMNVSTLELGDSALYLCASSLEGTSMNTEAFFGQGTRLTVV.

The CDR3 sequence: CASSVVPVAGGTDTQYF. The CDR3 DNA sequence: TGTGCCAGCAGCGTAGTACCGGTCGCAGGGGGCACAGATACGCAGTATTTT. The V call is TRBV9, the J call TRBJ2-3, with a weak D call TRBD1 (6 bases). Germline loops: CDR1 SGDLS, CDR2 YYNGEE. The CDR3 extends over 17 amino acids. Trimming stripped 0 bases from V and 1 base from J, with 15 bases between.

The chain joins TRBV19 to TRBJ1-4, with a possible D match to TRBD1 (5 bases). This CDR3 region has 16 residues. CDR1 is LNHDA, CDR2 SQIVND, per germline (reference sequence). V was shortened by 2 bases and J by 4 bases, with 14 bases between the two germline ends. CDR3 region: CASSILPGLVNEKLFF. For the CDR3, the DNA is TGTGCCAGTAGTATACTACCGGGACTGGTTAATGAAAAACTGTTTTTT.